These 8 T cell receptor beta chains were all obtained from the same sample, sequenced in a study of T cell responses to AZD1222 COVID-19 vaccine. Sequencing was performed with immunoSEQ multiplex PCR; in TCRdb, only in-frame clones are kept and a portion is missing. The sample lists 160,000 or so clones; under 95% were seen once. The sample consisted of peripheral blood, taken 28 days after the second AZD1222 dose. The receptor set was obtained from an adult who received the AZD1222 COVID-19 vaccine.

The chain is built from TRBV5-6 and TRBJ2-7; D unclear. V was shortened by 5 bases and J by 0 bases, with 12 bases between the two germline ends. The CDR3 is made up of 14 amino acids. CDR1 and CDR2 from the germline V gene are SGHDT and YYEEEE. The CDR3 sequence: CASRFRSSSYEQYF. CDR3 DNA sequence: TGTGCCAGCAGGTTCCGCTCAAGCTCCTACGAGCAGTACTTC.

The chain uses TRBV6-1 and TRBJ1-5; D may be TRBD1 (5 bases). The CDR3 has 14 residues. Per the germline V gene, CDR1 is MNHNS and CDR2 is SASEGT. Trimming removed 1 base at V and 5 bases at J, with 9 bases between. In nucleotides, the CDR3 is TGTGCCAGCAGTGAAGGGGGGGTGGATCAGCCCCAGCATTTT. Translating it yields CASSEGGVDQPQHF.

V usage is TRBV3-1 (or the pseudogene TRBV3-2) and J usage is TRBJ1-4, with 7 nucleotides matching TRBD1. The germline CDR1 and CDR2 sequences are LGHDT and YNNKEL (reference sequence). J lost 1 base, V lost 4 bases, and 6 bases had no gene match. The CDR3 totals 16 residues. The CDR3 DNA follows: TGTGCCAGCAGCCCCAGGGGGGAAGGAACTAATGAAAAACTGTTTTTT. It translates to CASSPRGEGTNEKLFF.

The rearrangement uses TRBV11-2 and TRBJ1-2, with D unresolved. The CDR3 spans 15 residues. The germline V and J ends were trimmed by 0 bases and 4 bases, with 12 bases remaining between them. Per germline, CDR1 SGHAT and CDR2 FQNNGV. CDR3 amino acids: CASSLDPFGVYGYTF. CDR3 DNA sequence: TGTGCCAGCAGCTTAGATCCATTTGGAGTCTATGGCTACACCTTC. The variable domain in full, with the rest retrieved from reference TRBV11-2 and TRBJ1-2, is EAGVAQSPRYKIIEKRQSVAFWCNPISGHATLYWYQQILGQGPKLLIQFQNNGVVDDSQLPKDRFSAERLKGVDSTLKIQPAKLEDSAVYLCASSLDPFGVYGYTFGSGTRLTVV.

The chain recombines TRBV11-1 with TRBJ2-7; D is perhaps TRBD1 (5 bases). Trimming removed 4 bases from V and 1 base from J, with 14 bases in between. The CDR3 is 15 residues long. Germline V gene lookup returns CDR1 SGHAT and CDR2 FQDESV (reference sequence). CDR3 nucleotide sequence: TGTGCCAGCAGCTCTCAGGCAGGGATATCCTACGAGCAGTACTTC. This encodes CASSSQAGISYEQYF.

The V gene is TRBV10-3, the J gene TRBJ2-7; 7 bases are a match to TRBD1. Trimming removed 7 bases from V and 0 bases from J; junction bases left unmatched: 9. CDR3 size: 15 residues. Germline lookup yields CDR1 ENHRY and CDR2 SYGVKD. The CDR3 reads CAIKGDRRSSYEQYF. CDR3 nucleotides: TGTGCCATCAAGGGGGACAGACGAAGCTCCTACGAGCAGTACTTC.

This sequence joins TRBV6-6 and TRBJ1-6; maybe TRBD1 (6 bases). The CDR3 is 13 residues long. The V end was cut by 7 bases, the J end by 14 bases, with 18 bases between. CDR1 MNHNY and CDR2 SVGAGI come from the germline V gene (reference sequence). The CDR3: CASTTMGASSLHF. CDR3 DNA: TGTGCCAGCACCACCATGGGGGCATCATCCCTCCACTTT.

This chain uses TRBV7-6 with TRBJ2-7, with TRBD2 matching over 12 bases. Unmatched junction bases numbered 1, after V lost 0 bases and J lost 4 bases. CDR1 and CDR2 from the germline V gene are SGHVS and FNYEAQ. CDR3 length equals 15 residues. The CDR3 coding sequence is TGTGCCAGCAGCTTAGCTGGGACTAGCGGGTACGAGCAGTACTTC. Translated, it gives CASSLAGTSGYEQYF. Full variable domain (rest looked up from reference TRBV7-6 and TRBJ2-7): GAGVSQSPRYKVTKRGQDVALRCDPISGHVSLYWYRQALGQGPEFLTYFNYEAQQDKSGLPNDRFSAERPEGSISTLTIQRTEQRDSAMYRCASSLAGTSGYEQYFGPGTRLTVT.